The sequence of this TCR beta chain was determined in a study of vaccination and CD4 T cells after COVID-19. This clonotype was picked up a small number of times. The antigen is not known. V lost 7 bases to trimming and J lost 4 bases, with 10 bases between them. The CDR3 sequence is 11 residues long. CDR1 DFQATT and CDR2 SNEGSKA come from the germline V gene (reference sequence). Treatment specified: roughly 10-day PBMC culture with coronavirus spike peptide pools or control peptides (ViraFEST assay). Sequence data for DNA of cultured CD4+ T cells were generated by the Oncomine TCR Beta short-read assay. TCRdb re-analysed the PCR reads in MiXCR, keeping a single row per CDR3 protein. The sample includes around 4,000 distinct CDR3 sequences, roughly a fifth of them seen just once.

The rearrangement uses TRBV20-1 and TRBJ1-1; D not resolved. The specimen sequenced was CD4+ T cells from blood, cultured in vitro. This clonotype originated in a human donor who had recovered from COVID-19. The CDR3 DNA reads TGCAGTGGCGAGGTTAGCACTGAAGCTTTCTTT. Its protein product is CSGEVSTEAFF.